This passage covers 20 T cell receptor beta chains from one sample sequenced in a study of identical twins. TCRdb itself ran the 5' RACE reads through MiXCR, one entry per CDR3 protein. The repertoire includes approximately 1.8 million distinct CDR3 sequences, about 32% of them detected once, and less than 0.35% sits in the top ten. The sample was cord blood. These receptors came from a newborn girl in good health.

This sequence joins TRBV20-1 and TRBJ2-7, with D possibly TRBD1 on 5 matching bases. Per the germline V gene, CDR1 is DFQATT and CDR2 is SNEGSKA (reference sequence). The CDR3 runs to 15 residues. V gave up 0 bases and J gave up 1 base, with 13 bases separating them. CDR3: CSARDRGLGSYEQYF. The CDR3 nucleotides are TGCAGTGCTAGAGATAGGGGTTTAGGGTCCTACGAGCAGTACTTC.

The chain combines TRBV3-1 with TRBJ2-7; 10 bases align to TRBD2. The germline V gene encodes CDR1 LGHDT and CDR2 YNNKEL (reference sequence). This CDR3 spans 17 amino acids. V shed 0 bases and J 4 bases; nucleotides not matched to a gene: 9. The CDR3 coding sequence is TGTGCCAGCAGCCAAGAGGCACTAGCGGGAAATCATTACGAGCAGTACTTC. Protein product: CASSQEALAGNHYEQYF.

This clonotype was found a few times. This chain uses TRBV10-3 with TRBJ2-1, with 11 bases that match TRBD2. The trim removed 2 bases at V and 7 bases at J, leaving 10 bases unmatched. The CDR3 has 17 residues. Germline assignment: CDR1 ENHRY and CDR2 SYGVKD. In DNA, the CDR3 is TGTGCCATCAGTGAGCCCCATCTTAGCGGGGGGGCGAATGAGCAGTTCTTC. Its translation is CAISEPHLSGGANEQFF.

J is TRBJ1-2 and V is TRBV5-6; tentatively, D is TRBD1 (5 bases). There are 15 residues in the CDR3. V was cut by 3 bases and J by 1 base, with 13 bases left in between. Germline V lookup: CDR1 SGHDT, CDR2 YYEEEE. The CDR3 DNA reads as TGTGCCAGCAGCTGGGGGGGTTGGAGTAACTATGGCTACACCTTC. Translating it yields CASSWGGWSNYGYTF.

The chain links TRBV10-3 to TRBJ1-1; no reliable D call. CDR1 and CDR2 from the germline V gene are ENHRY and SYGVKD. CDR3 length equals 15 residues. Trimming took 5 bases from V and 1 from J, leaving 14 bases between them. CDR3: CAISPGSRGNTEAFF. In nucleotides, the CDR3 is TGTGCCATCAGTCCGGGGAGTCGAGGGAACACTGAAGCTTTCTTT.

The genes are TRBV5-4 and TRBJ1-1; no definite D call. Germline values: CDR1 SGHNT, CDR2 YYREEE (reference sequence). The CDR3 consists of 13 residues. Trimming stripped 3 bases from V and 3 bases from J, with 9 bases between. CDR3 residues: CASSSAIHTEAFF. CDR3 sequence (DNA): TGTGCCAGCAGCTCAGCGATCCACACTGAAGCTTTCTTT. Together with reference TRBV5-4 and TRBJ1-1, the CDR3 gives the full variable domain: ETGVTQSPTHLIKTRGQQVTLRCSSQSGHNTVSWYQQALGQGPQFIFQYYREEENGRGNFPPRFSGLQFPNYSSELNVNALELDDSALYLCASSSAIHTEAFFGQGTRLTVV.

This chain joins TRBV14 and TRBJ2-5; no reliable D call. V gave up 1 base and J gave up 5 bases, with 14 bases separating them. CDR1 and CDR2 (germline): SGHDN, FVKESK. The CDR3 extends over 15 amino acids. Here the CDR3 reads CASSQALGPVETQYF. Here the CDR3 DNA reads TGTGCCAGCAGCCAAGCCCTTGGGCCGGTTGAGACCCAGTACTTC.

This clonotype was found a few times. The rearrangement links TRBV20-1 to TRBJ2-7; 9 bases line up with TRBD2. V shed 4 bases, J shed 4 bases, and the junction held 14 bases outside the gene matches. The CDR3 spans 16 residues. Germline-derived CDR1 and CDR2 are DFQATT and SNEGSKA (reference sequence). CDR3 amino acids: CSAMPSGIRGSYEQYF. Here the CDR3 DNA reads TGCAGTGCTATGCCTAGCGGGATAAGGGGGAGTTACGAGCAGTACTTC.

The chain is built from TRBV20-1 and TRBJ2-5, with 9 positions matching TRBD2. This CDR3 contains 13 residues. With V trimmed by 2 bases and J by 5 bases, 3 bases remained unmatched. Looked up from germline, CDR1 is DFQATT and CDR2 is SNEGSKA (reference sequence). The CDR3 loop is CSARLAGLETQYF. CDR3 in DNA: TGCAGTGCTAGACTAGCGGGGCTGGAGACCCAGTACTTC.

The chain recombines TRBV5-1 with TRBJ2-1, with 7 bases that match TRBD1. In germline, CDR1 is SGHRS, CDR2 YFSETQ. J lost 7 bases, V lost 4 bases, and 14 bases had no gene match. This CDR3 has 16 amino acids. As DNA, the CDR3 is TGCGCCAGCAGCCCGGGACAGCTGGATCGGTGGAATGAGCAGTTCTTC. Its translation is CASSPGQLDRWNEQFF.

This clonotype appeared a few times. V gene TRBV4-1 combines with J gene TRBJ2-3, with 7 bases that match TRBD2. Trimming took 2 bases from V and 0 from J; bases not matched to a gene: 5. This CDR3 is 16 amino acids long. Per germline, CDR1 MGHRA and CDR2 YSYEKL. CDR3 bases: TGCGCCAGCAGCCAATCCGGCGGGGGAAGCACAGATACGCAGTATTTT. It yields the protein CASSQSGGGSTDTQYF.

The chain has TRBV5-1 and TRBJ2-5; 9 bases align to TRBD2. CDR1 and CDR2 from the germline V gene are SGHRS and YFSETQ. The CDR3 runs to 16 residues. J gave up 4 bases and V 4 bases, and 11 bases lay outside the gene matches. CDR3 residues: CASSPRPGLAIETQYF. Here the CDR3 DNA reads TGCGCCAGCAGCCCCCGACCGGGACTAGCTATAGAGACCCAGTACTTC. Complete variable domain (other parts from reference TRBV5-1 and TRBJ2-5): KAGVTQTPRYLIKTRGQQVTLSCSPISGHRSVSWYQQTPGQGLQFLFEYFSETQRNKGNFPGRFSGRQFSNSRSEMNVSTLELGDSALYLCASSPRPGLAIETQYFGPGTRLLVL.

The chain employs TRBV29-1 and TRBJ1-1; D may be TRBD1 (5 bases). The germline CDR1 and CDR2 sequences are SQVTM and ANQGSEA. The V end was cut by 8 bases, the J end by 5 bases, with 12 bases between. This CDR3 spans 11 amino acids. The chain's CDR3 is CSQIRGTEAFF. The CDR3 nucleotides read TGCAGCCAAATCCGGGGGACTGAAGCTTTCTTT.

The chain uses TRBV20-1 and TRBJ2-7; 8 positions agree with TRBD1. After removal of 3 bases from V and 6 bases from J, the junction contained 7 bases not matched to a gene. CDR1 DFQATT and CDR2 SNEGSKA come from the germline V gene (reference sequence). The CDR3 length is 13 residues. DNA of the CDR3: TGCAGTGCTAGCCGGGACAGGTCCGGCGAGCAGTACTTC. Residues: CSASRDRSGEQYF.

This clonotype was picked up a small number of times. The chain links TRBV10-3 to TRBJ2-6; D gene unclear. Trimming took off 0 bases at V and 3 bases at J, with 3 bases between the two ends. Germline lookup yields CDR1 ENHRY and CDR2 SYGVKD. The CDR3 contains 14 residues. CDR3 coding DNA: TGTGCCATCAGTGAGTCGGGTGGGGCCAACGTCCTGACTTTC. Translating it yields CAISESGGANVLTF.

This rearrangement joins TRBV27 to TRBJ1-1, with 9 bases that match TRBD1. Germline V gene sequence: CDR1 MNHEY, CDR2 SMNVEV (reference sequence). This CDR3 contains 17 residues. With V trimmed by 5 bases and J by 1 base, 11 bases remained unmatched. CDR3 protein: CASSTQQGALRNTEAFF. DNA of the CDR3: TGTGCCAGCAGTACCCAACAGGGGGCCCTGAGGAACACTGAAGCTTTCTTT.

The CDR3 bases are TGTGCCAGCAGCGTATATGGAACTAGCTCCTACAATGAGCAGTTCTTC. This sequence encodes CASSVYGTSSYNEQFF. This chain links TRBV9 with TRBJ2-1, with a tentative D call TRBD2 (5 bases). This CDR3 is built from 16 residues. CDR1 is SGDLS, CDR2 YYNGEE, per germline. V was cut by 1 base and J by 0 bases, with 11 bases left in between.

The rearrangement uses TRBV7-9 and TRBJ2-7; 9 bases agree with TRBD1. The CDR3 loop spans 17 amino acids. V was pared by 5 bases and J by 1 base, with 12 bases of the junction left unmatched. In germline, CDR1 is SEHNR, CDR2 FQNEAQ (reference sequence). For the CDR3, the DNA is TGTGCCAGCAGCGGCCGGGACAGGGACTATCATTCCTACGAGCAGTACTTC. Residues: CASSGRDRDYHSYEQYF.

This clonotype showed up just a few times. The rearrangement uses TRBV5-1 and TRBJ2-3; 9 nucleotides line up with TRBD2. With 0 bases clipped from V and 5 bases from J, the junction kept 7 bases outside the gene matches. The V gene's germline CDR1 is SGHRS and CDR2 YFSETQ. The CDR3 totals 16 residues. The CDR3 region is CASSLGLAGRVDTQYF. The CDR3 DNA reads as TGCGCCAGCAGCTTGGGCCTAGCGGGGAGGGTAGATACGCAGTATTTT.

The chain combines TRBV20-1 with TRBJ2-7; D perhaps matches TRBD1 (5 bases). The V end lost 6 bases, the J end lost 3 bases, and 12 bases lay between the germline ends. Germline V gene data show CDR1 as DFQATT and CDR2 as SNEGSKA (reference sequence). The CDR3 loop spans 12 amino acids. The chain's CDR3 is CSALGHYYEQYF. CDR3 nucleotide sequence: TGCAGTGCCCTAGGACACTACTACGAGCAGTACTTC.